The 10 T cell receptor beta chains given below trace back to one sample, sequenced in a study of T cell changes during pregnancy in multiple sclerosis. Assay used: immunoSEQ multiplex PCR; TCRdb lists only in-frame clones, some missing. This table has approximately 46,000 clones, around 89% appearing once. Source: CD8+ T cells from peripheral blood mononuclear cells, taken in the second trimester of pregnancy. These receptors were collected from a female donor with multiple sclerosis, enrolled in a pregnancy study.

This chain connects TRBV6-5 to TRBJ2-3; maybe TRBD2 (5 bases). CDR1 is MNHEY and CDR2 is SVGAGI in the germline V gene. Trimming pared 5 bases from V and 8 bases from J, leaving 14 bases between. The CDR3 sequence is 13 residues long. As DNA, the CDR3 is TGTGCCAGCAGTACTCCCTATCTAGCTACGCAGTATTTT. It specifies CASSTPYLATQYF.

V gene TRBV7-9 combines with J gene TRBJ1-2; 7 bases are a match to TRBD1. This CDR3 region has 14 residues. The V and J ends lost 1 base and 6 bases, in that order; junction bases with no gene match: 5. Germline V gives CDR1 SEHNR, CDR2 FQNEAQ (reference sequence). The CDR3 sequence is CASSLVGDRNGYTF. The CDR3 DNA follows: TGTGCCAGCAGCTTAGTCGGGGACAGAAATGGCTACACCTTC.

The chain links TRBV7-6 to TRBJ2-7; D is possibly TRBD1 (6 bases). CDR1 and CDR2 (germline): SGHVS, FNYEAQ. The CDR3 extends over 14 amino acids. The V end lost 5 bases, the J end lost 0 bases, and 11 bases lay between the germline ends. The CDR3: CASSPRDNSYEQYF. The DNA for the CDR3 is TGTGCCAGCAGCCCGAGGGACAACTCCTACGAGCAGTACTTC.

V gene TRBV5-1 combines with J gene TRBJ2-7; 8 bases align to TRBD1. Germline CDR1 reads SGHRS; CDR2 reads YFSETQ. This CDR3 comprises 12 residues. Losses at the gene ends were 4 bases for V and 6 bases for J; bases not matched to a gene: 3. The CDR3 nucleotides read TGCGCCAGCAGCGATACAGGGGGCGAGCAGTACTTC. This codes for CASSDTGGEQYF.

This rearrangement joins TRBV2 to TRBJ1-2; D remains ambiguous. CDR3 length equals 13 residues. The V end lost 2 bases, the J end lost 7 bases, and 11 bases lay between the germline ends. The germline V gene has CDR1 SNHLY and CDR2 FYNNEI. Written as DNA, the CDR3 is TGTGCCAGCAGTGAAAACGGGTACTCTGGCTACACCTTC. It codes for CASSENGYSGYTF.

The V gene is TRBV19, the J gene TRBJ1-5; D remains unclear. Between the trimmed V and J ends, which lost 6 bases and 0 bases, there was a span of 21 bases. CDR3 length: 18 amino acids. Per the germline V gene, CDR1 is LNHDA and CDR2 is SQIVND (reference sequence). DNA for the CDR3: TGTGCCAGTAGCTTTATAAGTACAGCCTTTCTTAGCAATCAGCCCCAGCATTTT. This sequence encodes CASSFISTAFLSNQPQHF.

This chain connects TRBV4-1 to TRBJ2-5, with TRBD1 matching 9 bases. CDR1 and CDR2 from the germline V gene are MGHRA and YSYEKL. This CDR3 region has 15 residues. V shed 0 bases, J shed 6 bases, and the junction held 5 bases outside the gene matches. The CDR3 protein is CASSQDEDRGQTQYF. The CDR3 bases are TGCGCCAGCAGCCAAGATGAGGACAGGGGTCAGACCCAGTACTTC.

The sample holds one count of this clone. V usage is TRBV6-1 and J usage is TRBJ1-1; unclear D gene. Germline CDR1 MNHNS, CDR2 SASEGT. The CDR3 runs to 11 residues. The germline V and J ends were trimmed by 5 bases and 8 bases, with 9 bases remaining between them. For the CDR3, the DNA is TGTGCCAGCAGTCCATGGCCGGAAGCTTTCTTT. Amino acid sequence: CASSPWPEAFF.

The J gene is TRBJ2-5, the V gene TRBV19, with 7 bases matching TRBD1. This CDR3 comprises 14 residues. Germline V gives CDR1 LNHDA, CDR2 SQIVND (reference sequence). After removal of 7 bases from V and 5 bases from J, the junction contained 10 bases not matched to a gene. CDR3 nucleotides: TGTGCCAGTACCCCCAGGGGGTTTGTGGAGACCCAGTACTTC. Its protein is CASTPRGFVETQYF. Filled out from reference TRBV19 and TRBJ2-5, the complete variable domain reads DGGITQSPKYLFRKEGQNVTLSCEQNLNHDAMYWYRQDPGQGLRLIYYSQIVNDFQKGDIAEGYSVSREKKESFPLTVTSAQKNPTAFYLCASTPRGFVETQYFGPGTRLLVL.

The rearrangement uses TRBV2 and TRBJ2-3, with TRBD1 matching 12 bases. CDR3 length: 16 residues. Germline V CDR1 and CDR2: SNHLY, FYNNEI. V shed 1 base and J 4 bases; nucleotides not matched to a gene: 3. CDR3 sequence: CASSEGGQGASDTQYF. CDR3 nucleotide sequence: TGTGCCAGCAGTGAAGGGGGACAGGGGGCGTCAGATACGCAGTATTTT.